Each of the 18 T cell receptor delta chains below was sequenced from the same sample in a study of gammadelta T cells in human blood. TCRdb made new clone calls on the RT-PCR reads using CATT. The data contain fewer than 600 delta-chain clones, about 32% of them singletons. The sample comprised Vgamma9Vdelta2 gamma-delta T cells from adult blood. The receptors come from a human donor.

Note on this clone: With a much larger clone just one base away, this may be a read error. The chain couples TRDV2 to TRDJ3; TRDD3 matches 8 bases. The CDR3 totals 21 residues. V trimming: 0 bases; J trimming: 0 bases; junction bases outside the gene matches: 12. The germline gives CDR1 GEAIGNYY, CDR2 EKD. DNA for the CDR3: TGTGCCTGTGACACCGTGGCTGGGGGACCTAAAAGCTCCTGGGACACCCGACAGATGTTTTTC. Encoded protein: CACDTVAGGPKSSWDTRQMFF.

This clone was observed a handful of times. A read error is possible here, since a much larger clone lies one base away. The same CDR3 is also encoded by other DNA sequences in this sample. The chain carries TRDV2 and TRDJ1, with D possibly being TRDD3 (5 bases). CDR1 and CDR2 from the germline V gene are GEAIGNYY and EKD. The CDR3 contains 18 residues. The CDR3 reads CACDQLSSRRGYTDKLIF. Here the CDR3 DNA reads TGTGCCTGTGACCAGCTTTCAAGCCGGAGGGGGTACACTGATAAACTCATCTTT.

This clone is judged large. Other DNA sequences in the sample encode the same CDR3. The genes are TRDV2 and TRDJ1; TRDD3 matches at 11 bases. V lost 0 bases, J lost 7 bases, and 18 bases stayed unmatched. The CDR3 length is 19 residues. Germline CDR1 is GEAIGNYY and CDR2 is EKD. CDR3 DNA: TGTGCCTGTGACACCCTTTTGACACTGGGGGATATATTAGACGGTAAACTCATCTTT. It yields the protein CACDTLLTLGDILDGKLIF.

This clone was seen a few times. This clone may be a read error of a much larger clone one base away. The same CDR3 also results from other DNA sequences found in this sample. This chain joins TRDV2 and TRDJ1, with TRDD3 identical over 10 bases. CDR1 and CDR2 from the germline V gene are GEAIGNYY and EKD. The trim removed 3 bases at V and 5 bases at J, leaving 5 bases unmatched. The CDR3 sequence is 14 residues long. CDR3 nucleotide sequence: TGTGCCTGTGACGAGTGGGGGATACCTGATAAACTCATCTTT. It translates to CACDEWGIPDKLIF.

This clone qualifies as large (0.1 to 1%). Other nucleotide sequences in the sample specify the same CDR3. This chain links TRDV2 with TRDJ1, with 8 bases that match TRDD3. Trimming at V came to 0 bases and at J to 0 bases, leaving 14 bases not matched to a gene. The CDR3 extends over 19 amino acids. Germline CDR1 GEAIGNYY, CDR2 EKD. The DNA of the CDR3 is TGTGCCTGTGACACCCCATTTCGTACTGGGGGGTTGAACACCGATAAACTCATCTTT. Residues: CACDTPFRTGGLNTDKLIF.

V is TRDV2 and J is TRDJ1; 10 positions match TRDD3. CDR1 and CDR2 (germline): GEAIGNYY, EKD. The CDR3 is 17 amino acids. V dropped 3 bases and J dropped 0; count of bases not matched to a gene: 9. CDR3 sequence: CACDPLSTGGYTDKLIF. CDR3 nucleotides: TGTGCCTGTGACCCACTTTCGACTGGGGGATACACCGATAAACTCATCTTT.

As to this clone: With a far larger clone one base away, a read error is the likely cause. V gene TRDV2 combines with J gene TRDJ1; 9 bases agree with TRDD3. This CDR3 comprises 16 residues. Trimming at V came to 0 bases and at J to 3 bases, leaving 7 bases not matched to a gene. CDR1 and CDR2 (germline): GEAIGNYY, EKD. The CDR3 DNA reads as TGTGCCTGTGACACCCTGGGGGATGTGCGTTCCGATAAACTCATCTTT. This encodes CACDTLGDVRSDKLIF.

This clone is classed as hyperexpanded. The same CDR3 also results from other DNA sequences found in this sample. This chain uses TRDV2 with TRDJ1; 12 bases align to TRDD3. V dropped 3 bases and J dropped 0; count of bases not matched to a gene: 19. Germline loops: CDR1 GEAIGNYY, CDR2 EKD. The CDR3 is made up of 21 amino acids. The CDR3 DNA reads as TGTGCCTGTGACCCTGTACTGGGGGATACACCTACCTACACCCACACCGATAAACTCATCTTT. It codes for CACDPVLGDTPTYTHTDKLIF.

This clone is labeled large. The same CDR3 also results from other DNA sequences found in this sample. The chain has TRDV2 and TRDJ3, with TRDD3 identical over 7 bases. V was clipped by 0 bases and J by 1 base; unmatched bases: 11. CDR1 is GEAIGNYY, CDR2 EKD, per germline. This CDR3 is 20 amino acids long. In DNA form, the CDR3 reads TGTGCCTGTGACACCGTCGCGGGGGATCCGCCTTCCTGGGACACCCGACAGATGTTTTTC. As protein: CACDTVAGDPPSWDTRQMFF.

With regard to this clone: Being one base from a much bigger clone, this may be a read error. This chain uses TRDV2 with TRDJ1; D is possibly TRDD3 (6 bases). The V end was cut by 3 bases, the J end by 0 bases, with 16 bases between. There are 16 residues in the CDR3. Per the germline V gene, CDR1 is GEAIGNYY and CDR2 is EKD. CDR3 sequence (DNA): TGTGCCTGTGACGCCGTTGGTGGGGGTTACACCGATAAACTCATCTTT. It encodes CACDAVGGGYTDKLIF.

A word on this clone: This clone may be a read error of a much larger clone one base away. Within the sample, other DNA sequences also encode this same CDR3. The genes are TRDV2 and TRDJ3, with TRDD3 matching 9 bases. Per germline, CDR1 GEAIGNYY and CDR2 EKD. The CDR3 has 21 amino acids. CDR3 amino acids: CACDTLGDESSSSWDTRQMFF. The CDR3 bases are TGTGCCTGTGACACGCTGGGGGATGAAAGCTCGAGCTCCTGGGACACTCGACAGATGTTTTTC.

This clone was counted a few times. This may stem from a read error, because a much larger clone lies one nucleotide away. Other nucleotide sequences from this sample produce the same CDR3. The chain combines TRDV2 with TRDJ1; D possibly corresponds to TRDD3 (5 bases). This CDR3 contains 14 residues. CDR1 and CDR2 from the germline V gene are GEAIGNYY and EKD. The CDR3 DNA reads TGTGCCTGTGACACCGTCTGGGACACAGATAAACTCATCTTT. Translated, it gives CACDTVWDTDKLIF.

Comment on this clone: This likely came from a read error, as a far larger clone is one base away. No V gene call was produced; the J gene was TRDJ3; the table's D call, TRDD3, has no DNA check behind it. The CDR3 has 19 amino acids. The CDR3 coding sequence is TGTGCCCGTGACAAAGTACTGGGGGATAGCTCCTGGGACACCCGACAGATGTTTTTC. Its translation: CARDKVLGDSSWDTRQMFF.

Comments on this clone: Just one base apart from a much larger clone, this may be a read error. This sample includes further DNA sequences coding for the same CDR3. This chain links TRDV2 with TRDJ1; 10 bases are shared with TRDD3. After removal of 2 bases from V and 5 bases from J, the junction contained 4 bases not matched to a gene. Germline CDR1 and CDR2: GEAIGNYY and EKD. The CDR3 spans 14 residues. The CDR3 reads CACDMMGDTDKLIF. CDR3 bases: TGTGCCTGTGACATGATGGGGGATACTGATAAACTCATCTTT.

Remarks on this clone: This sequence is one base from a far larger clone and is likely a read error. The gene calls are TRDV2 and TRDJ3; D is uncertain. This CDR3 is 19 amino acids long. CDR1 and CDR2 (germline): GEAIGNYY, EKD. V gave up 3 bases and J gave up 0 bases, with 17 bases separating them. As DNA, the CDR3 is TGTGCCTGTGACCCCGTCGAGGGAGACAACTCCTGGGACACCCGACAGATGTTTTTC. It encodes CACDPVEGDNSWDTRQMFF.

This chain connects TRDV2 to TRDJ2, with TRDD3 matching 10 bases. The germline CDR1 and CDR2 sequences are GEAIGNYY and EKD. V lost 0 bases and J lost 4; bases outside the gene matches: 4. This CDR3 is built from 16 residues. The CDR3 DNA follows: TGTGCCTGTGACACCGTGATGGGGGATACGACAGCACAACTCTTCTTT. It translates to CACDTVMGDTTAQLFF.

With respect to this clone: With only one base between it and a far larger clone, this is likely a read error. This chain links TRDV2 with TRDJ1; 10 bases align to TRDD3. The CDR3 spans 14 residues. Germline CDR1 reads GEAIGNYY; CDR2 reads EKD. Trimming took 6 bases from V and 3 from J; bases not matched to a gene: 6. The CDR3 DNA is TGTGCCTGTAACGAGTGGGGGATACCCGATAAACTCATCTTT. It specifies CACNEWGIPDKLIF.

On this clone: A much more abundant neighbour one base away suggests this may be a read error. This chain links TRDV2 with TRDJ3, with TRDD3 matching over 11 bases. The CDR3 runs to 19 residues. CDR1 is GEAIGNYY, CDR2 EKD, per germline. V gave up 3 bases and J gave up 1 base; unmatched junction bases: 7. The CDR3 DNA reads TGTGCCTGTGACTCGCCACTGGGGGATATGTCCTGGGACACCCGACAGATGTTTTTC. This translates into CACDSPLGDMSWDTRQMFF.